A single TCR beta chain is shown here with its context. The junction differs from germline at one of its ends, possibly a read error. As processed by the authors: Reference gene primer amplification yielded estimated nucleated cell counts. TCRdb keeps only in-frame clones here, not all; method: immunoSEQ multiplex PCR. The V and J calls and clone size come from that table; D and trimming were worked out from the DNA. In the table there are a few hundred thousand clones, around 89% of which are singletons. Germline values: CDR1 SNHLY, CDR2 FYNNEI. This CDR3 comprises 15 residues. This entry belongs to a study of blood T cell repertoires in COVID-19.

The chain combines TRBV2 with TRBJ2-3, with D perhaps matching TRBD2 (5 bases). Sequencing used peripheral blood. The clonotype was recovered from a woman aged 30 to 39 who had recovered from COVID-19. The CDR3 DNA follows: TGTGCCAGCAGCGAAGAGACCGGGGGCACAGATACGCAGTATTTT. This codes for CASSEETGGTDTQYF.